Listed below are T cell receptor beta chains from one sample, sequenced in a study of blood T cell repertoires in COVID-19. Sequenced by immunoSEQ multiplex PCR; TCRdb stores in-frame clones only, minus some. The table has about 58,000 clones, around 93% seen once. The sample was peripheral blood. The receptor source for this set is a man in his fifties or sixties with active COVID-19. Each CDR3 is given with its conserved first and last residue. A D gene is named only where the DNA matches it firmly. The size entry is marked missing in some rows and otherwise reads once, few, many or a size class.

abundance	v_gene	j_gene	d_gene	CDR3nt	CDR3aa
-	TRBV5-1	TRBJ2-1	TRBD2	TGCGCCAGCAGCCCTAGCGGGAGGGATTACAATGAGCAGTTCTTC	CASSPSGRDYNEQFF
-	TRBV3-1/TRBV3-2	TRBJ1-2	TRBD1	TGTGCCAGCAGCCCCTCCGGACAGGGTGAGGTCTATGGCTACACCTTC	CASSPSGQGEVYGYTF
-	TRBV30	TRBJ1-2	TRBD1	TGTGCCTGGAGCCTAGGGACAGGGAGCTACACCTTC	CAWSLGTGSYTF
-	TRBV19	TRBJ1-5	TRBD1	TGTGCCAGTAGTCCCGGGGCAGGGGGCAGAAATCAGCCCCAGCATTTT	CASSPGAGGRNQPQHF
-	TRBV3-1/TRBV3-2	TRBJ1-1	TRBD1	TGTGCCAGCAGCCAAGGGGGACAGGGGGCCTCGGGCTTCTTT	CASSQGGQGASGFF
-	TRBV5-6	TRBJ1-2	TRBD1	TGTGCCAGCAACGTACTCCGGGACAGGGACTATGGCTACACCTTC	CASNVLRDRDYGYTF
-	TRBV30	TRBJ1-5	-	TGTGCCTGGAGTGTGCAGGGTAATCAGCCCCAGCATTTT	CAWSVQGNQPQHF
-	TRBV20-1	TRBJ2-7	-	TGCAGTGCTAGTCGGGGAAGCTCCTACGAGCAGTACTTC	CSASRGSSYEQYF
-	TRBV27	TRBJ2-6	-	TGTGCCAGCAGCTTCCTAGCCGGGGCCAACGTCCTGACTTTC	CASSFLAGANVLTF
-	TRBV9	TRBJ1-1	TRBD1	TGTGCCAGCAGCGTAGCCCATACAGGGGCGGAAGCTTTCTTT	CASSVAHTGAEAFF
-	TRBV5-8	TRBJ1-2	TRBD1	TGTGCCAGCAGCCCGAAGACAGGGCTCATCTATGGCTACACCTTC	CASSPKTGLIYGYTF
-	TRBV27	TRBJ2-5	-	TGTGCCAGCAGTCGTCAGTACCAAGAGACCCAGTACTTC	CASSRQYQETQYF
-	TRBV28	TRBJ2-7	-	TGTGCCAGCAGTACACAGGGAAGAAGCTACGAGCAGTACTTC	CASSTQGRSYEQYF
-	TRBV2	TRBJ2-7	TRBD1	TGTGCCAGCAGAAGGACAGGTCTCGTCGAGCAGTACTTC	CASRRTGLVEQYF
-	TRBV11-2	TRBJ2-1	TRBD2	TGTGCCAGCAGCTTAGCAGCGGGGGCCTCTAGGAATGAGCAGTTCTTC	CASSLAAGASRNEQFF
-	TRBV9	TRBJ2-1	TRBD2	TGTGCCAGCAGCGTAGTAGCGGGGGCCAACTACAATGAGCAGTTCTTC	CASSVVAGANYNEQFF
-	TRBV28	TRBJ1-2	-	TGTGCCAGCCGGCCAGGGTCTGTGGACTATGGCTACACCTTC	CASRPGSVDYGYTF
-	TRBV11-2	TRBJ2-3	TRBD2	TGTGCCAGCAGCTCGGGTGTCGCGGGAGACACAGATACGCAGTATTTT	CASSSGVAGDTDTQYF
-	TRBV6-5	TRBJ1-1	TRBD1	TGTGCCAGCTTTCGCCGGGACAGGGGGATCCAACAAGCTTTCTTT	CASFRRDRGIQQAFF
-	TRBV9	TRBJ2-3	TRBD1	TGTGCCAGCAGCGTACTTCAGGGGGCGCGAGATACGCAGTATTTT	CASSVLQGARDTQYF
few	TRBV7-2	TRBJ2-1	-	TGTGCCAGCAGCCCACAGGTTCGCCATGAGCAGTTCTTC	CASSPQVRHEQFF
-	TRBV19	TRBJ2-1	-	TGTGCCACCAGCCTAGAGGGAAGGTGGAATGAGCAGTTCTTC	CATSLEGRWNEQFF
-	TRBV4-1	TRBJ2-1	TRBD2	TGCGCCAGCAGCCAAGGTCCGGGAGGGAATGAGCAGTTCTTC	CASSQGPGGNEQFF
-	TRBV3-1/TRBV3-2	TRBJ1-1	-	TGTGCCAGCAGCCAAGGGGGCGAGAACACTGAAGCTTTCTTT	CASSQGGENTEAFF
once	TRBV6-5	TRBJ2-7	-	TGTGCCAGCAGGGGGGGGGACAAAAAGTACGAGCAGTACTTC	CASRGGDKKYEQYF
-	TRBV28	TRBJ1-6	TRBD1	TGTGCCAGCAGTTTCGGACAGGGCTTATCACCCCTCCACTTT	CASSFGQGLSPLHF
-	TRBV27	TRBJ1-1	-	TGTGCCAGCAGTTTAGGACAAAGGCCTCGCACTGAAGCTTTCTTT	CASSLGQRPRTEAFF
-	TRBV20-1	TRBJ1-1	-	TGCAGTGCCAGAGAGCCAGGGGCCGCTTTCTTT	CSAREPGAAFF
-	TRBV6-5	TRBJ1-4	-	TGTGCCAGCAGTTTCGGGGGAGGCCCTAATGAAAAACTGTTTTTT	CASSFGGGPNEKLFF
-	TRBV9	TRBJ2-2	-	TGTGCCAGCAGCGTCAGGGGTCAGAACACCGGGGAGCTGTTTTTT	CASSVRGQNTGELFF
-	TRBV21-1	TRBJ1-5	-	TGTGCCAGTACAGGGACGCCCCAGCATTTT	CASTGTPQHF
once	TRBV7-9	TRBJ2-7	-	TGTGCCAGCAGCTTAGAAGGGGTCTCCTACGAGCAGTACTTC	CASSLEGVSYEQYF
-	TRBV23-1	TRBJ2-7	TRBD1	TGCGCCAGCAGTCAATCTAGACAGGGGGCTTACGAGCAGTACTTC	CASSQSRQGAYEQYF
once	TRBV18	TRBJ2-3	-	TGTGCCAGCTCACCTCAAGGGCGGGGCGGGTCAGATACGCAGTATTTT	CASSPQGRGGSDTQYF
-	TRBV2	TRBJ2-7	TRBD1	TGTGCCAGCGGGGACAGACCCTACGAGCAGTACTTC	CASGDRPYEQYF
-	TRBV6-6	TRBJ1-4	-	TGTGCCAGCAGTTACCCTATCCCGACCCTCGGGGAAAAACTGTTTTTT	CASSYPIPTLGEKLFF
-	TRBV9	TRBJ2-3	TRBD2	TGTGCCAGCAGCGTAGGTGGCGGGGGGCCCCCTAGTACGCAGTATTTT	CASSVGGGGPPSTQYF
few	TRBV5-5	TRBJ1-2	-	TGTGCCAGCAGCTCCCATGGGGGGGACTATGGCTACACCTTC	CASSSHGGDYGYTF
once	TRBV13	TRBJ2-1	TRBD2	TGTGCCAGCAGCTTAAAGTCGGGAGGGGGTTATGAGCAGTTCTTC	CASSLKSGGGYEQFF
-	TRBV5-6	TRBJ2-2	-	TGTGCCAGCAGCTTGATTAGTGGCACCGGGGAGCTGTTTTTT	CASSLISGTGELFF
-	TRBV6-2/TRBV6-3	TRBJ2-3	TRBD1	TGTGCCAGCAGTAACGGACAGGATCCAGATACGCAGTATTTT	CASSNGQDPDTQYF
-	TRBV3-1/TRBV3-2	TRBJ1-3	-	TGTGCCAGCAGCCAAGATCTCGGGGGGACTGGAAACACCATATATTTT	CASSQDLGGTGNTIYF
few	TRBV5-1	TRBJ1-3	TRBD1	TGCGCCAGCAGCGGAGGGACAGCTGGAAACACCATATATTTT	CASSGGTAGNTIYF
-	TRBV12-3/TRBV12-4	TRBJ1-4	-	TGTGCCAGCAGCCTAGCGGGGGAAAAACTGTTTTTT	CASSLAGEKLFF
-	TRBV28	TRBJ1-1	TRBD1	TGTGCCAGCAGTTTGTTACTATCGGGACAGGGTATCATGAACACTGAAGCTTTCTTT	CASSLLLSGQGIMNTEAFF
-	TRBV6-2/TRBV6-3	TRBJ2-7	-	TGTGCCAGCAGTTACCGACTAAATTCCTACGAGCAGTACTTC	CASSYRLNSYEQYF
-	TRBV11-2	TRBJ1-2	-	TGTGCCAGCAGCTTAGTAACAGGGCGCGGCTACACCTTC	CASSLVTGRGYTF
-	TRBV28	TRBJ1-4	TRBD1	TGTGCCAGCAGTCTGCTGACAGGGGGAAATGAAAAACTGTTTTTT	CASSLLTGGNEKLFF
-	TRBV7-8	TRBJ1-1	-	TGTGCCAGCAGCTTAAGGAACTACCAGAACACTGAAGCTTTCTTT	CASSLRNYQNTEAFF
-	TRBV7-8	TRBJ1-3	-	TGTGCCAGCAGCCCCTTCGGGGGGAGGAATACTGATTACACTGGAAACACCATATATTTT	CASSPFGGRNTDYTGNTIYF
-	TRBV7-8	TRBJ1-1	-	TGTGCCAGCCTCCAAGATTCAGGGCTAGTGAACACTGAAGCTTTCTTT	CASLQDSGLVNTEAFF